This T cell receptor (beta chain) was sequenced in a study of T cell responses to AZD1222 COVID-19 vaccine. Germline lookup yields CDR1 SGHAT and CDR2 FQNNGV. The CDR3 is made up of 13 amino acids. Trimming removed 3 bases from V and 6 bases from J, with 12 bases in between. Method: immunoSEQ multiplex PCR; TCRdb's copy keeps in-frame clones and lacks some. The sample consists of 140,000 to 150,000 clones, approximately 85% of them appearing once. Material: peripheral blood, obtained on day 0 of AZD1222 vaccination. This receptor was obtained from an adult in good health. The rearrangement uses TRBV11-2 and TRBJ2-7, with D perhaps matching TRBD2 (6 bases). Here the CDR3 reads CASSLEGIGEQYF. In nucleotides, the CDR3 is TGTGCCAGCAGCTTGGAGGGCATAGGCGAGCAGTACTTC.